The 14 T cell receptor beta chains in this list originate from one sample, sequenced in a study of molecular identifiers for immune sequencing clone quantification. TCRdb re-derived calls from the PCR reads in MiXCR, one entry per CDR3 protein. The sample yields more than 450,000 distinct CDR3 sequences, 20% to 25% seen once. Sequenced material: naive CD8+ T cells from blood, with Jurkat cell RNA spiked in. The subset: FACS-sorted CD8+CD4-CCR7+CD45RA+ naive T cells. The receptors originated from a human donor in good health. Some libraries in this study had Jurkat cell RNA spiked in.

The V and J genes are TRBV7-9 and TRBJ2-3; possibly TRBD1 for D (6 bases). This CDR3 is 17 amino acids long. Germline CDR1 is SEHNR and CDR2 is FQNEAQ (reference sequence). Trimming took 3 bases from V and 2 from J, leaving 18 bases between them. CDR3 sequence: CASSFDGTSQNTDTQYF. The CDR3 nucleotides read TGTGCCAGCAGCTTCGACGGGACAAGCCAGAACACAGATACGCAGTATTTT. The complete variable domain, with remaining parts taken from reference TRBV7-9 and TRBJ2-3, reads DTGVSQNPRHKITKRGQNVTFRCDPISEHNRLYWYRQTLGQGPEFLTYFQNEAQLEKSRLLSDRFSAERPKGSFSTLEIQRTEQGDSAMYLCASSFDGTSQNTDTQYFGPGTRLTVL.

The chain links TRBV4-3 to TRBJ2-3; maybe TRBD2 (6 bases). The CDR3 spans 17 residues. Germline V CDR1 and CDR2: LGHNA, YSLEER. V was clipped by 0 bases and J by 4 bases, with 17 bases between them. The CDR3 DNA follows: TGCGCCAGCAGCCAAGATCGGGCATTATCTAGCGCAGATACGCAGTATTTT. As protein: CASSQDRALSSADTQYF.

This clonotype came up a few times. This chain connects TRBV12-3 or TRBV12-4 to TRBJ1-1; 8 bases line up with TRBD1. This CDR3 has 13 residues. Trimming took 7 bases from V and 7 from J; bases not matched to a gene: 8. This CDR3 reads CASIDRGTLEAFF. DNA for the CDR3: TGTGCCAGCATCGACAGGGGAACACTTGAAGCTTTCTTT.

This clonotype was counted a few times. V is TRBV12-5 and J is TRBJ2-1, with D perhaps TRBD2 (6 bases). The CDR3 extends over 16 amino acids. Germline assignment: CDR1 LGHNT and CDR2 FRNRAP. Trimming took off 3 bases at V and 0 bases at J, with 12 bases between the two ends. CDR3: CASGFGGRSSYNEQFF. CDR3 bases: TGTGCTAGTGGTTTTGGAGGGAGAAGCTCCTACAATGAGCAGTTCTTC.

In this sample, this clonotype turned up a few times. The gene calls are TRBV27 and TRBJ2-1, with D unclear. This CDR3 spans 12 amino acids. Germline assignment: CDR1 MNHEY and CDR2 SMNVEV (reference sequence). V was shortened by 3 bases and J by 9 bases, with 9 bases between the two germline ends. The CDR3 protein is CASSFGNGEQFF. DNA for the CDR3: TGTGCCAGCAGTTTCGGAAATGGTGAGCAGTTCTTC.

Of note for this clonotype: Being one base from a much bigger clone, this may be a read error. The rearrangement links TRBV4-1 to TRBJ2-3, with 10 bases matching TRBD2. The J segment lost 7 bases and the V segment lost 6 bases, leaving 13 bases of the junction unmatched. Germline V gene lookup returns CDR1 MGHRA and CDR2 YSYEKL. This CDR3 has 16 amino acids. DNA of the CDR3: TGCGCCAGCAGGGGCCTAGCGGGAGTATCAGAAAATACGCAGTATTTT. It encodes CASRGLAGVSENTQYF.

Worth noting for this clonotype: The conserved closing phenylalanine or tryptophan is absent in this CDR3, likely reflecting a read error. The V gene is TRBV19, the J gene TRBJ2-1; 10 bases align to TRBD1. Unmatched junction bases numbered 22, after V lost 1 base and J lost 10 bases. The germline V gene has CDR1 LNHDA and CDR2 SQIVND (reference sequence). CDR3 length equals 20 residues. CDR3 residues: CASSIGRGTGALGNLLEQFS. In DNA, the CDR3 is TGTGCCAGTAGTATAGGTAGAGGGACAGGGGCGTTAGGTAATCTCTTAGAGCAGTTCTCC.

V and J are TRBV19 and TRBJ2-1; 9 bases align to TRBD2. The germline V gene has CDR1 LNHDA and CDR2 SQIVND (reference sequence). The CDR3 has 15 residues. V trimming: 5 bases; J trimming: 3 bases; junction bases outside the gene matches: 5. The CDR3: CASSEGLAVYNEQFF. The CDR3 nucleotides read TGTGCCAGTAGTGAGGGACTAGCTGTCTACAATGAGCAGTTCTTC.

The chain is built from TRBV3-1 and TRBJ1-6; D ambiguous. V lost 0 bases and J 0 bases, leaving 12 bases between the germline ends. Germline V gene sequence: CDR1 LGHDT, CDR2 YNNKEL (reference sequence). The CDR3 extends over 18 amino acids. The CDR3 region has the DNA TGTGCCAGCAGCCAAGATGAGGCGCAAAGCTCCTATAATTCACCCCTCCACTTT. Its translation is CASSQDEAQSSYNSPLHF. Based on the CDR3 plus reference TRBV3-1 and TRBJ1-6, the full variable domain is DTAVSQTPKYLVTQMGNDKSIKCEQNLGHDTMYWYKQDSKKFLKIMFSYNNKELIINETVPNRFSPKSPDKAHLNLHINSLELGDSAVYFCASSQDEAQSSYNSPLHFGNGTRLTVT.

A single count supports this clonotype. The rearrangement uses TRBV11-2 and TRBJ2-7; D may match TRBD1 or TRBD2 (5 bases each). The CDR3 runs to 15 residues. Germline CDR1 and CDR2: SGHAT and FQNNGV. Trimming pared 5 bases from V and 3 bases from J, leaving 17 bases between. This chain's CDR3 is CASSPGHGIGYEQYF. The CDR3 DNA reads TGTGCCAGCAGCCCGGGGCACGGGATCGGCTACGAGCAGTACTTC.

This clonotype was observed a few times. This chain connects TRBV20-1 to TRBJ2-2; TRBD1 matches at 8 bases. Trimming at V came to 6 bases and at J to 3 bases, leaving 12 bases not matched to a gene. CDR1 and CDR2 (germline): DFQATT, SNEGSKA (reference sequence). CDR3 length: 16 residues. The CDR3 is CSATWTGRSYTGELFF. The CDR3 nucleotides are TGCAGTGCCACTTGGACAGGGCGGTCTTACACCGGGGAGCTGTTTTTT.

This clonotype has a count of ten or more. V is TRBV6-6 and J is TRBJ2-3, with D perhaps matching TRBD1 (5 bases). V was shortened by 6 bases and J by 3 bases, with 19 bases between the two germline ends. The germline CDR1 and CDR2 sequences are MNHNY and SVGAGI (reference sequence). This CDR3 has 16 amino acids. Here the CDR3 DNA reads TGTGCCAGCAGCCCCTTCGGTGGGGCCGGGACAGATACGCAGTATTTT. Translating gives CASSPFGGAGTDTQYF.

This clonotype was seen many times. CDR3 loop: CASSLSTRASAETQYF. The CDR3 nucleotides read TGTGCCAGTAGTCTGAGTACCCGGGCTAGCGCGGAGACCCAGTACTTC. The rearrangement joins TRBV19 to TRBJ2-5; TRBD2 might be the D (6 bases). This CDR3 spans 16 amino acids. The V and J ends lost 5 bases and 5 bases respectively, with 21 bases between them. Germline V lookup: CDR1 LNHDA, CDR2 SQIVND (reference sequence). The full variable domain, with the rest looked up from reference TRBV19 and TRBJ2-5, is DGGITQSPKYLFRKEGQNVTLSCEQNLNHDAMYWYRQDPGQGLRLIYYSQIVNDFQKGDIAEGYSVSREKKESFPLTVTSAQKNPTAFYLCASSLSTRASAETQYFGPGTRLLVL.

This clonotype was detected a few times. The chain's CDR3 is CASSELKGQRDTGELFF. The CDR3 DNA follows: TGTGCCAGCAGCGAACTTAAGGGACAGCGGGACACCGGGGAGCTGTTTTTT. This chain uses TRBV9 with TRBJ2-2; the D gene is possibly TRBD1 (7 bases). Germline V gene sequence: CDR1 SGDLS, CDR2 YYNGEE. The CDR3 has 17 amino acids. With 3 bases removed from V and 3 bases from J, the gap between germline ends came to 18 bases. The variable domain in full, completed from reference TRBV9 and TRBJ2-2, reads DSGVTQTPKHLITATGQRVTLRCSPRSGDLSVYWYQQSLDQGLQFLIQYYNGEERAKGNILERFSAQQFPDLHSELNLSSLELGDSALYFCASSELKGQRDTGELFFGEGSRLTVL.